The 21 T cell receptor beta chains reported below all come from one sample, sequenced in a study of OX40 agonist ivuxolimab in advanced cancers. Measured with immunoSEQ multiplex PCR; TCRdb has only the in-frame clones, and not every one. The sample contains some 44,000 clones, approximately 86% of which appear only once. This sample comprised CD4+ or CD8+ T cells sorted from blood, obtained in a trial of the OX40 agonist ivuxolimab. Source of these receptors: an adult with an advanced solid tumor such as melanoma, head and neck, liver or kidney cancer.

The rearrangement links TRBV5-1 to TRBJ2-1; D is perhaps TRBD1 (6 bases). CDR3 length: 13 amino acids. Germline V CDR1 and CDR2: SGHRS, YFSETQ. The V end lost 4 bases, the J end lost 7 bases, and 12 bases lay between the germline ends. For the CDR3, the DNA is TGCGCCAGCAGCGTCTCAGGGGCAAATGAGCAGTTCTTC. Translation gives CASSVSGANEQFF.

This chain links TRBV5-1 with TRBJ2-7; a possible D gene is TRBD1 (6 bases). There are 16 residues in the CDR3. V was shortened by 8 bases and J by 0 bases, with 21 bases between the two germline ends. In germline, CDR1 is SGHRS, CDR2 YFSETQ. The CDR3 nucleotides are TGCGCCAGTAGGTTATCGGGGCAGGGGTTCTCCTACGAGCAGTACTTC. Residues: CASRLSGQGFSYEQYF.

The rearrangement joins TRBV10-3 to TRBJ2-2; maybe TRBD2 (5 bases). The V and J ends lost 4 bases and 4 bases respectively, with 10 bases between them. CDR1 and CDR2 from the germline V gene are ENHRY and SYGVKD. The CDR3 runs to 14 residues. CDR3 sequence (DNA): TGTGCCATCAGTGGAGGGTACCCCACCGGGGAGCTGTTTTTT. It yields the protein CAISGGYPTGELFF.

The V gene is TRBV5-8, the J gene TRBJ2-7, with TRBD2 matching 9 bases. The CDR3 is 15 residues long. The junction had 5 bases not matched to a gene; V was cut back by 2 bases and J by 2 bases. Germline CDR1 is SGHTS and CDR2 is YDEGEE. The CDR3 nucleotides read TGTGCCAGCAGCTTAGCGGGAGGACTAACCTACGAGCAGTACTTC. This translates into CASSLAGGLTYEQYF.

This chain uses TRBV19 with TRBJ1-2; D remains unclear. The ends were cut back, 8 bases at V and 3 bases at J, with 16 bases in the middle. This CDR3 comprises 14 residues. Germline CDR1 reads LNHDA; CDR2 reads SQIVND (reference sequence). The CDR3 bases are TGTGCCAGTCTGGTGAATTCACGCGACTATGGCTACACCTTC. Translated, it gives CASLVNSRDYGYTF. Using reference TRBV19 and TRBJ1-2 for the parts outside the CDR3, the full variable domain is DGGITQSPKYLFRKEGQNVTLSCEQNLNHDAMYWYRQDPGQGLRLIYYSQIVNDFQKGDIAEGYSVSREKKESFPLTVTSAQKNPTAFYLCASLVNSRDYGYTFGSGTRLTVV.

This clone was seen only once. The chain employs TRBV19 and TRBJ2-3, with unresolved D. CDR1 and CDR2 (germline): LNHDA, SQIVND (reference sequence). V was trimmed by 7 bases and J by 6 bases, leaving 14 bases between them. The CDR3 runs to 13 residues. The CDR3 bases are TGTGCCAGTATGGTTCCGGAACGGGATACGCAGTATTTT. Encoded protein: CASMVPERDTQYF.

This clone was counted only a few times. The rearrangement uses TRBV10-1 and TRBJ2-7, with 7 bases aligning to TRBD1. Trimming took 10 bases from V and 6 from J; bases not matched to a gene: 18. CDR1 and CDR2 (germline): WNHNN, SYGVQD (reference sequence). The CDR3 length is 15 residues. CDR3 protein: CATNKPGRGRGEQYF. In DNA form, the CDR3 reads TGCGCCACCAACAAACCAGGAAGGGGGCGCGGCGAGCAGTACTTC.

The V call is TRBV5-1, the J call TRBJ1-6; tentatively, D is TRBD1 (5 bases). This CDR3 comprises 15 residues. Germline lookup yields CDR1 SGHRS and CDR2 YFSETQ. V dropped 4 bases and J dropped 0 bases, with 8 bases sitting between them. The CDR3 sequence is CASSRGGSYNSPLHF. CDR3 DNA: TGCGCCAGCAGCAGGGGCGGCTCCTATAATTCACCCCTCCACTTT.

This clone was seen a few times. The chain has TRBV4-2 and TRBJ1-6; TRBD1 might be the D (5 bases). Germline lookup yields CDR1 LGHNA and CDR2 YNFKEQ. Trimming took off 3 bases at V and 5 bases at J, with 11 bases between the two ends. The CDR3 runs to 15 residues. The CDR3 bases are TGTGCCAGCAGCCAGGGGACGGTCAATAATTCACCCCTCCACTTT. Translated, it gives CASSQGTVNNSPLHF.

The sample holds a few counts of this clone. The chain recombines TRBV28 with TRBJ2-3; 8 nucleotides agree with TRBD1. CDR1 is MDHEN and CDR2 is SYDVKM in the germline V gene. The CDR3 is 17 amino acids. The V gene end was trimmed by 7 bases and the J gene end by 10 bases; junction bases not matched to a gene: 22. The CDR3 DNA reads TGTGCCAGCATTCCCACCAGCGGGCAGGGGGCTTTGTTCGCGCAGTATTTT. Translation: CASIPTSGQGALFAQYF.

The V and J genes are TRBV5-6 and TRBJ2-3; D gene unclear. This CDR3 spans 13 amino acids. V dropped 0 bases and J dropped 2 bases, with 4 bases sitting between them. Germline values: CDR1 SGHDT, CDR2 YYEEEE. CDR3 sequence reads: CASSLGTTDTQYF. The CDR3, as DNA: TGTGCCAGCAGCTTGGGGACCACAGATACGCAGTATTTT.

The chain has TRBV7-8 and TRBJ2-7; TRBD1 agrees at 8 bases. Germline V gene data show CDR1 as SGHVS and CDR2 as FQNEAQ. V trimming: 4 bases; J trimming: 3 bases; junction bases outside the gene matches: 5. This CDR3 is built from 14 residues. The CDR3 is CASSSGQGFYEQYF. CDR3 in DNA: TGTGCCAGCAGCTCTGGACAGGGCTTCTACGAGCAGTACTTC.

V is TRBV12-5 and J is TRBJ2-3, with 12 bases that match TRBD2. The CDR3 is made up of 17 amino acids. Trimming removed 2 bases from V and 2 bases from J; junction bases left unmatched: 5. Germline V lookup: CDR1 LGHNT, CDR2 FRNRAP. CDR3 nucleotides: TGTGCTAGTGGTTTGCCTCTAGCGGGGGGGACCACAGATACGCAGTATTTT. It yields the protein CASGLPLAGGTTDTQYF. Full variable domain (remainder filled in from reference TRBV12-5 and TRBJ2-3): DARVTQTPRHKVTEMGQEVTMRCQPILGHNTVFWYRQTMMQGLELLAYFRNRAPLDDSGMPKDRFSAEMPDATLATLKIQPSEPRDSAVYFCASGLPLAGGTTDTQYFGPGTRLTVL.

This rearrangement joins TRBV27 to TRBJ2-3; 9 nucleotides agree with TRBD2. CDR1 and CDR2 (germline): MNHEY, SMNVEV (reference sequence). With 5 bases clipped from V and 4 bases from J, the junction kept 7 bases outside the gene matches. CDR3 length: 15 amino acids. The CDR3, as DNA: TGTGCCAGCAGTCTCCTAGCGGGAAACTCAGATACGCAGTATTTT. This gives the protein CASSLLAGNSDTQYF.

The genes are TRBV5-6 and TRBJ1-1, with D hard to call. From germline, CDR1 is SGHDT and CDR2 YYEEEE. This CDR3 has 13 residues. Trimming took off 3 bases at V and 0 bases at J, with 6 bases between the two ends. CDR3 DNA: TGTGCCAGCAGCTCCGTCTTGAACACTGAAGCTTTCTTT. Encoded protein: CASSSVLNTEAFF. Using reference TRBV5-6 and TRBJ1-1 for the parts outside the CDR3, the full variable domain is DAGVTQSPTHLIKTRGQQVTLRCSPKSGHDTVSWYQQALGQGPQFIFQYYEEEERQRGNFPDRFSGHQFPNYSSELNVNALLLGDSALYLCASSSVLNTEAFFGQGTRLTVV.

This clone has only a few counts. The rearrangement joins TRBV19 to TRBJ1-2; D ambiguous. CDR3 length: 10 amino acids. The V and J ends lost 5 bases and 5 bases respectively, with 3 bases between them. Germline CDR1 LNHDA, CDR2 SQIVND (reference sequence). The CDR3 bases are TGTGCCAGTAGTGGATATGGCTACACCTTC. Translating it yields CASSGYGYTF.

The chain recombines TRBV5-6 with TRBJ2-1; 14 bases agree with TRBD2. Trimming took 1 base from V and 9 from J; bases not matched to a gene: 9. The CDR3 loop spans 17 amino acids. CDR1 is SGHDT, CDR2 YYEEEE, per germline. The CDR3 DNA sequence: TGTGCCAGCAGCTTGATCTTCGGGACTAGCGGGAGTGCTGAGCAGTTCTTC. Protein product: CASSLIFGTSGSAEQFF.

The chain recombines TRBV19 with TRBJ2-1; no clear D gene. CDR1 is LNHDA and CDR2 is SQIVND in the germline V gene (reference sequence). The CDR3 consists of 11 residues. V dropped 7 bases and J dropped 7 bases, with 8 bases sitting between them. Here the CDR3 DNA reads TGTGCCAGTACGATAGGTAATGAGCAGTTCTTC. This sequence encodes CASTIGNEQFF.

This sequence joins TRBV19 and TRBJ2-3, with 10 nucleotides matching TRBD1. This CDR3 contains 15 residues. CDR1 LNHDA and CDR2 SQIVND come from the germline V gene (reference sequence). V lost 3 bases to trimming and J lost 7 bases; unmatched junction nucleotides: 7. CDR3 coding DNA: TGTGCCAGTAGTATCCGGACAGGGGGGACTAATACGCAGTATTTT. Translating gives CASSIRTGGTNTQYF. The whole variable domain, remainder taken from reference TRBV19 and TRBJ2-3, is DGGITQSPKYLFRKEGQNVTLSCEQNLNHDAMYWYRQDPGQGLRLIYYSQIVNDFQKGDIAEGYSVSREKKESFPLTVTSAQKNPTAFYLCASSIRTGGTNTQYFGPGTRLTVL.

This clone has just one count. The chain joins TRBV2 to TRBJ2-3; D unresolved. V lost 6 bases, J lost 2 bases, and 15 bases lay in between. Per the germline V gene, CDR1 is SNHLY and CDR2 is FYNNEI. The CDR3 length is 15 residues. CDR3 nucleotide sequence: TGTGCCAGCAGGATAGATCTACTTATCACAGATACGCAGTATTTT. It yields the protein CASRIDLLITDTQYF.

The chain is built from TRBV19 and TRBJ2-3; D assignment may be TRBD1 or TRBD2 (5 bases each). Germline V CDR1 and CDR2: LNHDA, SQIVND (reference sequence). Trimming pared 1 base from V and 2 bases from J, leaving 10 bases between. The CDR3 extends over 15 amino acids. The CDR3 here is CASSIVSGPTDTQYF. DNA for the CDR3: TGTGCCAGTAGTATAGTTTCGGGACCCACAGATACGCAGTATTTT. Full variable domain (rest looked up from reference TRBV19 and TRBJ2-3): DGGITQSPKYLFRKEGQNVTLSCEQNLNHDAMYWYRQDPGQGLRLIYYSQIVNDFQKGDIAEGYSVSREKKESFPLTVTSAQKNPTAFYLCASSIVSGPTDTQYFGPGTRLTVL.